The entry below describes one TCR beta chain. J was trimmed by 5 bases and V by 4 bases; bases with no gene match: 10. The CDR3 has 17 residues. Germline loops: CDR1 SQVTM, CDR2 ANQGSEA. This sample was taken from a study of blood T cell repertoires in COVID-19. Study at large: Sample material is recorded as cDNA or gDNA derived from T cells, B-cell-depleted T cells, or PBMCs.

TCRdb's copy holds only in-frame clones and misses some; the assay was immunoSEQ multiplex PCR. The sample holds 130,000 to 150,000 clones, about 88% seen once. The V call is TRBV29-1, the J call TRBJ2-1; 14 bases match TRBD2. The sample consisted of peripheral blood. This TCR was recovered from a man aged 45-65 years with active or convalescent COVID-19. The CDR3 sequence is CSVVLPRTSGGNNEQFF. The CDR3 DNA reads TGCAGCGTTGTCTTACCACGGACTAGCGGGGGGAACAATGAGCAGTTCTTC.